These T cell receptor beta chains were read from a single sample in a study of T cell responses to AZD1222 COVID-19 vaccine. Assay: immunoSEQ multiplex PCR; the TCRdb copy retains only in-frame clones and omits some. This sample carries about 93,000 clones, 65% to 90% of them seen once, and the ten largest clones take 6.3%. The specimen was peripheral blood, collected on day 0 of AZD1222 vaccination. All receptors derive from an adult in good health. Both conserved end residues are trimmed from each CDR3. Fields, in order: J gene, V gene, D gene, CDR3 protein. The D gene is left open where the match is weak.

j_call: TRBJ2-7
v_call: TRBV6-6
d_call: TRBD2
cdr3_aa: ASSYRGLGVYEQY

j_call: TRBJ2-7
v_call: TRBV7-2
d_call: .
cdr3_aa: ASSFQGDPSSYEQY

j_call: TRBJ2-5
v_call: TRBV5-4
d_call: .
cdr3_aa: ASSLAASETQY

j_call: TRBJ1-5
v_call: TRBV19
d_call: .
cdr3_aa: ASSISGVGSNQPQH

j_call: TRBJ1-2
v_call: TRBV6-6
d_call: TRBD1
cdr3_aa: ASSQGTVGGYT

j_call: TRBJ1-1
v_call: TRBV18
d_call: .
cdr3_aa: ASSPPRVPFTEAF

j_call: TRBJ1-2
v_call: TRBV7-9
d_call: .
cdr3_aa: ASSLSGVANYGYT

j_call: TRBJ2-2
v_call: TRBV19
d_call: TRBD1
cdr3_aa: ASRRPGQGNTGELF

j_call: TRBJ2-5
v_call: TRBV6-6
d_call: TRBD1
cdr3_aa: ASSRSDRGQETQY

j_call: TRBJ1-4
v_call: TRBV10-3
d_call: .
cdr3_aa: ALERFLREKLF

j_call: TRBJ1-2
v_call: TRBV5-4
d_call: .
cdr3_aa: ASSRDNYGYT

j_call: TRBJ2-7
v_call: TRBV6-1
d_call: .
cdr3_aa: ASSETAIYYEQY

j_call: TRBJ2-5
v_call: TRBV5-1
d_call: .
cdr3_aa: ASSLHSKETQY

j_call: TRBJ1-4
v_call: TRBV3-1/TRBV3-2
d_call: .
cdr3_aa: ASSQAGGGKTNEKLF

j_call: TRBJ2-2
v_call: TRBV7-8
d_call: .
cdr3_aa: ASSGQRDRDTGELF

j_call: TRBJ2-5
v_call: TRBV18
d_call: .
cdr3_aa: ASSPPEETQY

j_call: TRBJ1-6
v_call: TRBV9
d_call: .
cdr3_aa: ASSGSGDSPLH

j_call: TRBJ1-1
v_call: TRBV13
d_call: TRBD1
cdr3_aa: ASSQGTVEAF

j_call: TRBJ1-5
v_call: TRBV27
d_call: .
cdr3_aa: ASSLHRWSGPQH

j_call: TRBJ1-6
v_call: TRBV3-1/TRBV3-2
d_call: .
cdr3_aa: ASSPRGDNSPLH

j_call: TRBJ1-3
v_call: TRBV21-1
d_call: .
cdr3_aa: ASTKPEGPGNTIY

j_call: TRBJ2-3
v_call: TRBV5-3
d_call: .
cdr3_aa: ARSCTGMQGDTQY

j_call: TRBJ2-1
v_call: TRBV13
d_call: .
cdr3_aa: ASSLPRLVRFHNEQF

j_call: TRBJ1-1
v_call: TRBV6-5
d_call: .
cdr3_aa: ASSPLGRNTEAF

j_call: TRBJ1-2
v_call: TRBV19
d_call: TRBD1
cdr3_aa: ASGAGTGENYGYT

j_call: TRBJ2-1
v_call: TRBV11-2
d_call: .
cdr3_aa: ASSLEAGESYNEQF

j_call: TRBJ2-7
v_call: TRBV6-5
d_call: .
cdr3_aa: ASSYGGSTYEQY

j_call: TRBJ1-2
v_call: TRBV18
d_call: .
cdr3_aa: ASSPPAREGYT

j_call: TRBJ2-7
v_call: TRBV21-1
d_call: .
cdr3_aa: ASSKARGEGLHEQY

j_call: TRBJ1-2
v_call: TRBV7-8
d_call: .
cdr3_aa: ASSLEVGGSGYT

j_call: TRBJ2-2
v_call: TRBV7-8
d_call: .
cdr3_aa: ASSLIGQGGNRAGELF

j_call: TRBJ2-1
v_call: TRBV5-4
d_call: .
cdr3_aa: ASSFRVNNEQF

j_call: TRBJ1-3
v_call: TRBV11-3
d_call: .
cdr3_aa: ASSRDMINTIY

j_call: TRBJ2-1
v_call: TRBV6-5
d_call: TRBD1
cdr3_aa: ASSPGQGFGSEQF

j_call: TRBJ1-5
v_call: TRBV12-5
d_call: .
cdr3_aa: ASGRLGAGNQPQH

j_call: TRBJ2-5
v_call: TRBV6-2/TRBV6-3
d_call: .
cdr3_aa: ASSYSIVSQETQY

j_call: TRBJ2-1
v_call: TRBV18
d_call: .
cdr3_aa: ASSPLERPREQF

j_call: TRBJ2-5
v_call: TRBV7-3
d_call: .
cdr3_aa: ASSSGAGGETQY

j_call: TRBJ2-5
v_call: TRBV9
d_call: .
cdr3_aa: ASSEEGGRAQETQY

j_call: TRBJ1-2
v_call: TRBV7-8
d_call: TRBD1
cdr3_aa: ASSLVSGGFGYT

j_call: TRBJ1-3
v_call: TRBV19
d_call: .
cdr3_aa: ASSAGGQGNTIY

j_call: TRBJ2-7
v_call: TRBV3-1/TRBV3-2
d_call: TRBD1
cdr3_aa: ASSQVARTGGVPEQY

j_call: TRBJ1-2
v_call: TRBV30
d_call: .
cdr3_aa: AWSGGFGYGYT

j_call: TRBJ1-1
v_call: TRBV19
d_call: .
cdr3_aa: ASNPGRVTEAF

j_call: TRBJ2-7
v_call: TRBV7-2
d_call: TRBD2
cdr3_aa: ASGPLAGGYEQY